The 11 T cell receptor beta chains given below trace back to one sample, sequenced in a study of Ad26.COV2.S vaccination and SARS-CoV-2 variants. Here immunoSEQ multiplex PCR was the method, and the copy in TCRdb shows in-frame clones only, minus some. In the table there are approximately 410,000 clones, about nine tenths of which are singletons. Treatment described: around 19 received Ad26.COV2.S at low or high dose, single or two shots; 5 received placebo; per-sample allocation not given. Vaccine and placebo recipients were sampled on day 63 after the first injection. The sample was peripheral blood, taken in a trial of Ad26.COV2.S vaccine versus placebo. These receptors all come from a person between 18 and 65 years old who received the Ad26.COV2.S COVID-19 vaccine or a placebo.

This sequence joins TRBV6-2 or TRBV6-3 and TRBJ1-5; D not resolved. Germline V gene lookup returns CDR1 MNHEY and CDR2 SVGEGT. This CDR3 has 14 residues. The V end was cut by 4 bases, the J end by 2 bases, with 9 bases between. CDR3 sequence: CASSFRTGNQPQHF. DNA of the CDR3: TGTGCCAGCAGTTTCCGGACCGGCAATCAGCCCCAGCATTTT.

The chain couples TRBV4-1 to TRBJ2-3, with 14 bases fitting TRBD2. Germline CDR1 MGHRA, CDR2 YSYEKL. The CDR3 length is 20 residues. Trimming at V came to 0 bases and at J to 0 bases, leaving 8 bases not matched to a gene. CDR3 sequence: CASSQDYSGLAGASTDTQYF. The CDR3 DNA sequence: TGCGCCAGCAGCCAAGATTACTCGGGACTAGCGGGGGCTAGCACAGATACGCAGTATTTT.

The genes are TRBV5-8 and TRBJ2-6, with 9 nucleotides matching TRBD1. This CDR3 has 18 amino acids. V was clipped by 1 base and J by 2 bases; unmatched bases: 7. Germline-derived CDR1 and CDR2 are SGHTS and YDEGEE. CDR3 protein: CASSLQYRGRAGANVLTF. CDR3 coding DNA: TGTGCCAGCAGCTTGCAGTACAGGGGGCGAGCTGGGGCCAACGTCCTGACTTTC. The variable domain in full, completed from reference TRBV5-8 and TRBJ2-6, reads EAGVTQSPTHLIKTRGQQATLRCSPISGHTSVYWYQQALGLGLQFLLWYDEGEERNRGNFPPRFSGRQFPNYSSELNVNALELEDSALYLCASSLQYRGRAGANVLTFGAGSRLTVL.

The chain couples TRBV3-1 (or the pseudogene TRBV3-2) to TRBJ1-1, with D possibly being TRBD1 (5 bases). This CDR3 comprises 13 residues. V was pared by 6 bases and J by 6 bases, with 14 bases between. Germline V gives CDR1 LGHDT, CDR2 YNNKEL (reference sequence). CDR3 in DNA: TGTGCCAGCAGTCGAATGGGGGTTCCTGAAGCTTTCTTT. Protein product: CASSRMGVPEAFF.

To note about this clone: Other DNA sequences in this sample translate to the same CDR3. This chain connects TRBV9 to TRBJ1-4; D unresolved. The CDR3 contains 14 residues. V gave up 0 bases and J gave up 5 bases, with 8 bases separating them. Per germline, CDR1 SGDLS and CDR2 YYNGEE. CDR3 bases: TGTGCCAGCAGCGTAGAACAGTCAAATGAAAAACTGTTTTTT. Amino acid sequence: CASSVEQSNEKLFF.

The V call is TRBV7-8, the J call TRBJ2-7; the D gene is possibly TRBD1 (6 bases). CDR1 and CDR2 (germline): SGHVS, FQNEAQ. Trimming pared 4 bases from V and 5 bases from J, leaving 18 bases between. CDR3 length equals 15 residues. The CDR3 DNA reads TGTGCCAGCAGCTCATACAGGGTCCGAGGGAACGAGCAGTACTTC. Its protein is CASSSYRVRGNEQYF.

This rearrangement joins TRBV19 to TRBJ2-7; 14 bases are a match to TRBD2. Trimming took 7 bases from V and 3 from J; bases not matched to a gene: 11. Germline CDR1 reads LNHDA; CDR2 reads SQIVND (reference sequence). The CDR3 extends over 17 amino acids. The CDR3 spells CASTPPGTSGGIYEQYF. The CDR3 DNA reads TGTGCCAGTACCCCCCCCGGGACTAGCGGGGGTATCTACGAGCAGTACTTC.

This chain uses TRBV29-1 with TRBJ2-7, with D tentatively TRBD1 (5 bases). This CDR3 is 14 amino acids long. V was shortened by 5 bases and J by 6 bases, with 20 bases between the two germline ends. CDR1 is SQVTM, CDR2 ANQGSEA, per germline. The CDR3 spells CSVSWQGLFSEQYF. CDR3 DNA sequence: TGCAGCGTTTCTTGGCAGGGATTGTTCTCCGAGCAGTACTTC.

This chain uses TRBV6-5 with TRBJ2-7; possible D gene TRBD1, 5 bases. Germline V gives CDR1 MNHEY, CDR2 SVGAGI. The CDR3 is 12 amino acids. V was clipped by 7 bases and J by 3 bases, with 10 bases between them. The CDR3 region is CASTKTGYEQYF. CDR3 bases: TGTGCCAGCACTAAAACAGGCTACGAGCAGTACTTC.

This chain uses TRBV6-5 with TRBJ2-1, with 7 bases matching TRBD2. V shed 7 bases and J 5 bases; nucleotides not matched to a gene: 8. CDR1 is MNHEY and CDR2 is SVGAGI in the germline V gene. CDR3 length: 14 amino acids. The CDR3 DNA reads TGTGCCAGCACCAAAGGACTAGACAACAATGAGCAGTTCTTC. This gives the protein CASTKGLDNNEQFF.

A single count supports this clone. The rearrangement links TRBV7-2 to TRBJ2-1, with D perhaps matching TRBD2 (6 bases). V lost 1 base and J 8 bases, leaving 18 bases between the germline ends. Germline V CDR1 and CDR2: SGHTA, FQGNSA. The CDR3 extends over 16 amino acids. The CDR3 protein is CASSLGSGSEGHEQFF. The CDR3 bases are TGTGCCAGCAGCTTAGGATCCGGGAGCGAAGGACATGAGCAGTTCTTC. Full variable domain (missing parts from reference TRBV7-2 and TRBJ2-1): GAGVSQSPSNKVTEKGKDVELRCDPISGHTALYWYRQSLGQGLEFLIYFQGNSAPDKSGLPSDRFSAERTGGSVSTLTIQRTQQEDSAVYLCASSLGSGSEGHEQFFGPGTRLTVL.